A single sample is the source of the 17 T cell receptor beta chains below, sequenced in a study of CD8 T cells in Susac syndrome (dated by TCRdb to about 2019). Library preparation used the immunoSEQ multiplex PCR assay. RNA was extracted using the RNeasy kit, and roughly 0.5 to 1 microgram was reverse transcribed with random hexamers. TCRdb reanalyzed the raw reads on its own, using fastp at Q25 for trimming and MiXCR for clone calling, and kept in-frame beta chains. Rows are combined by CDR3 protein, so each entry shows the most common genes and DNA. Within this sample are approximately 300,000 distinct CDR3 sequences, with over 75% of them counted one time only. The ten most abundant clones make up around 0.2% of the sample. The sequenced material came from CD8+ T cells from PBMCs. These receptors were taken from a human donor with multiple sclerosis.

The CDR3: CASSSPGQGQPEQYF. In nucleotides, the CDR3 is TGTGCCAGCAGTTCTCCGGGACAGGGTCAACCCGAGCAGTACTTC. The J gene is TRBJ2-7, the V gene TRBV27; TRBD1 aligns across 9 bases. This CDR3 contains 15 residues. Germline loops: CDR1 MNHEY, CDR2 SMNVEV (reference sequence). Unmatched junction bases numbered 10, after V lost 4 bases and J lost 6 bases.

The rearrangement uses TRBV5-4 and TRBJ2-7, with a weak D call TRBD1 (5 bases). CDR1 and CDR2 (germline): SGHNT, YYREEE (reference sequence). V was pared by 0 bases and J by 5 bases, with 12 bases between. This CDR3 region has 14 residues. In nucleotides, the CDR3 is TGTGCCAGCAGCTTGGGGCAGGGATGGAACGAGCAGTACTTC. This codes for CASSLGQGWNEQYF.

The CDR3 loop reads CSASSSTYNEQFF. The CDR3 DNA is TGCAGTGCTAGTTCGTCCACCTACAATGAGCAGTTCTTC. This chain links TRBV20-1 with TRBJ2-1; D unresolved. Germline assignment: CDR1 DFQATT and CDR2 SNEGSKA (reference sequence). V lost 3 bases and J lost 2, with 8 bases in between. The CDR3 covers 13 residues.

The chain carries TRBV30 and TRBJ1-5; D is unclear. Germline assignment: CDR1 GTSNPN and CDR2 SVGIG (reference sequence). The CDR3 sequence is 12 residues long. Trimming removed 1 base at V and 12 bases at J, with 13 bases between. The CDR3: CAWSEMGKDQHF. CDR3 nucleotides: TGTGCCTGGAGTGAAATGGGAAAAGACCAGCATTTT.

J is TRBJ1-5 and V is TRBV6-5, with D hard to call. CDR1 MNHEY and CDR2 SVGAGI come from the germline V gene. The CDR3 runs 17 residues. With 3 bases removed from V and 0 bases from J, the gap between germline ends came to 15 bases. CDR3: CASSYDPWEDSNQPQHF. The CDR3 DNA reads TGTGCCAGCAGTTATGACCCCTGGGAGGATAGCAATCAGCCCCAGCATTTT.

This rearrangement joins TRBV6-5 to TRBJ1-2; maybe TRBD1 (6 bases). The V end lost 2 bases, the J end lost 5 bases, and 18 bases lay between the germline ends. Germline lookup yields CDR1 MNHEY and CDR2 SVGAGI. This CDR3 contains 16 residues. For the CDR3, the DNA is TGTGCCAGCAGTTACAGGGAGGGGGGGAGCAGGTATGGCTACACCTTC. Residues: CASSYREGGSRYGYTF.

V gene TRBV4-3 combines with J gene TRBJ2-3; the D is unclear. Germline values: CDR1 LGHNA, CDR2 YSLEER. This CDR3 has 15 residues. Between the trimmed V and J ends, which lost 1 base and 3 bases, there was a span of 11 bases. The CDR3 bases are TGCGCCAGCAGCCAAGGGTCCAGCTGGACAGATACGCAGTATTTT. It yields the protein CASSQGSSWTDTQYF.

This sequence joins TRBV29-1 and TRBJ2-3; tentatively, D is TRBD1 (5 bases). V gave up 7 bases and J gave up 2 bases, with 10 bases separating them. The CDR3 is made up of 12 amino acids. The germline CDR1 and CDR2 sequences are SQVTM and ANQGSEA. For the CDR3, the DNA is TGCAGCGCTTACAGGTTCACAGATACGCAGTATTTT. It codes for CSAYRFTDTQYF.

This rearrangement joins TRBV5-1 to TRBJ1-2; no clear D gene. CDR3 size: 15 residues. From germline, CDR1 is SGHRS and CDR2 YFSETQ. Deletions cut 0 bases from V and 3 bases from J, with 12 bases between. The CDR3: CASSLGQAWDYGYTF. The CDR3 DNA sequence: TGCGCCAGCAGCTTGGGGCAGGCCTGGGACTATGGCTACACCTTC.

V gene TRBV30 combines with J gene TRBJ2-7, with 10 bases aligning to TRBD2. V was pared by 4 bases and J by 2 bases, with 5 bases of the junction left unmatched. Germline-derived CDR1 and CDR2 are GTSNPN and SVGIG (reference sequence). The CDR3 covers 14 residues. DNA for the CDR3: TGTGCCTGGATTGGCCTAGCGGGGGCCTACGAGCAGTACTTC. It specifies CAWIGLAGAYEQYF.

The chain links TRBV6-5 to TRBJ2-3; TRBD2 aligns across 8 bases. The CDR3 totals 16 residues. Germline CDR1 is MNHEY and CDR2 is SVGAGI. J was trimmed by 6 bases and V by 2 bases; bases with no gene match: 10. The CDR3 is CASSYDSGGPGDTQYF. The CDR3, as DNA: TGTGCCAGCAGTTACGACTCGGGAGGGCCAGGGGATACGCAGTATTTT.

This chain uses TRBV10-3 with TRBJ1-1; 9 positions agree with TRBD1. V dropped 5 bases and J dropped 4; count of bases not matched to a gene: 8. The CDR3 sequence is 15 residues long. Germline V gene lookup returns CDR1 ENHRY and CDR2 SYGVKD. The CDR3 DNA is TGTGCCATCAGTCCAGGACAGGGGTTGGGCACTGAAGCTTTCTTT. This codes for CAISPGQGLGTEAFF.

The chain employs TRBV11-2 and TRBJ2-7; TRBD1 matches 7 bases. This CDR3 spans 17 amino acids. Per germline, CDR1 SGHAT and CDR2 FQNNGV. V lost 1 base to trimming and J lost 0 bases; unmatched junction nucleotides: 9. In DNA form, the CDR3 reads TGTGCCAGCAGCTTAGCCCCCCGACAGGGCCTCTCCTACGAGCAGTACTTC. This encodes CASSLAPRQGLSYEQYF. The entire variable domain, with the rest obtained from reference TRBV11-2 and TRBJ2-7, is as follows: EAGVAQSPRYKIIEKRQSVAFWCNPISGHATLYWYQQILGQGPKLLIQFQNNGVVDDSQLPKDRFSAERLKGVDSTLKIQPAKLEDSAVYLCASSLAPRQGLSYEQYFGPGTRLTVT.

The V gene is TRBV10-1, the J gene TRBJ2-3; perhaps TRBD2 as D (5 bases). Per germline, CDR1 WNHNN and CDR2 SYGVQD (reference sequence). The CDR3 runs 15 residues. Trimming cost V 5 bases and J 0 bases, with 12 bases left between them. The CDR3 sequence is CASSRERTSTDTQYF. The CDR3 DNA sequence: TGCGCCAGCAGTCGAGAAAGGACTAGCACAGATACGCAGTATTTT.

J is TRBJ2-1 and V is TRBV7-9; D tentatively reads TRBD1 or TRBD2 (6 bases each). This CDR3 comprises 15 residues. CDR1 SEHNR and CDR2 FQNEAQ come from the germline V gene (reference sequence). V shed 2 bases and J shed 4 bases, with 12 bases lying between them. CDR3 DNA sequence: TGTGCCAGCAGCTTACTACAGGGACTTTACAATGAGCAGTTCTTC. Translation gives CASSLLQGLYNEQFF.

J is TRBJ2-2 and V is TRBV7-9; 10 bases align to TRBD2. Germline CDR1 is SEHNR and CDR2 is FQNEAQ (reference sequence). V was clipped by 7 bases and J by 7 bases; unmatched bases: 9. This CDR3 has 15 amino acids. This CDR3 is CASIASGRRVGELFF. The CDR3 DNA reads TGTGCCAGCATCGCTAGCGGGAGAAGGGTCGGGGAGCTGTTTTTT.

The chain employs TRBV7-8 and TRBJ1-1; D possibly corresponds to TRBD1 (5 bases). The CDR3 extends over 15 amino acids. CDR1 and CDR2 from the germline V gene are SGHVS and FQNEAQ. V shed 1 base and J shed 5 bases, with 14 bases lying between them. The CDR3 spells CASSLGWGAGTEAFF. The CDR3 nucleotides read TGTGCCAGCAGCTTAGGCTGGGGCGCTGGTACTGAAGCTTTCTTT. Drawing the rest from reference TRBV7-8 and TRBJ1-1, the complete variable domain is GAGVSQSPRYKVAKRGQDVALRCDPISGHVSLFWYQQALGQGPEFLTYFQNEAQLDKSGLPSDRFFAERPEGSVSTLKIQRTQQEDSAVYLCASSLGWGAGTEAFFGQGTRLTVV.